This paragraph covers one T cell receptor beta chain sequence. Germline CDR1 is MDHEN and CDR2 is SYDVKM. This CDR3 region has 15 residues. V was clipped by 6 bases and J by 1 base; unmatched bases: 8. The data are from a study of control samples from healthy donors and cancer patients. Here immunoSEQ multiplex PCR was the method, and the copy in TCRdb shows in-frame clones only, minus some. Among about 130,000 clones listed, roughly 90% were seen once. The gene calls are TRBV28 and TRBJ1-2; TRBD1 aligns across 7 bases. Sequencing was carried out using blood. This receptor was identified in a man aged 35 to 55 in good health. CDR3 sequence: CASRTLGGGNYGYTF. CDR3 in DNA: TGTGCCAGCAGGACATTAGGGGGCGGTAACTATGGCTACACCTTC.